A few counts support the clone carrying this T cell receptor beta chain. Its target is not known. TCRdb processed the reads anew with MiXCR; each CDR3 protein has one entry. The sample consists of 69,000 or so distinct CDR3 sequences, about 27% of them appearing once. The sample originates from a study of T cell repertoires in cytomegalovirus infection. Background on the study: Both recently identified HLA-C-restricted and well-studied HLA-B-restricted CMV epitopes were used in the study. Matching HLA type and CMV infection were both indicated by public TCR beta signatures.

Trimming shortened V by 5 bases and J by 4 bases, and 9 bases separated the two germline ends. There are 11 residues in the CDR3. The V gene's germline CDR1 is GTSNPN and CDR2 SVGIG (reference sequence). General study points: Cumulative frequency of public TCR beta families picked out carriers of CMV plus the relevant HLA.

The TCR sequence derives from a human donor in good health (CMV status not recorded). Some clones in this sample may be carry-over from other donors' samples. This chain joins TRBV30 and TRBJ2-7; D is unresolved. The starting material was CD8+ T cells from cultured PBMCs, obtained from culture after CMV antigen stimulation. In DNA form, the CDR3 reads TGTGCCTGGGGAACCGGTTACGAGCAGTACTTC. As protein: CAWGTGYEQYF.